What follows are 21 T cell receptor beta chains derived from one specimen sequenced in a study of blood T cell repertoires in COVID-19. Sequenced by immunoSEQ multiplex PCR; TCRdb stores in-frame clones only, minus some. The sample records about 87,000 clones, about 92% being singletons. Sequencing was done on a sample of peripheral blood. The receptor set was obtained from a man between 18 and 29 years old with COVID-19, enrolled during active disease.

The V call is TRBV27, the J call TRBJ2-1; TRBD2 agrees at 10 bases. With 11 bases clipped from V and 9 bases from J, the junction kept 13 bases outside the gene matches. This CDR3 has 14 amino acids. In germline, CDR1 is MNHEY, CDR2 SMNVEV (reference sequence). DNA for the CDR3: TGTGCCTCCCGGGGGCTAGCGGGAGTAATTGAGCAGTTCTTC. It translates to CASRGLAGVIEQFF.

The chain carries TRBV7-6 and TRBJ1-1, with D tentatively TRBD1 (5 bases). Germline CDR1 and CDR2: SGHVS and FNYEAQ. With 3 bases removed from V and 1 base from J, the gap between germline ends came to 15 bases. The CDR3 length is 16 residues. The CDR3: CASSFSVWGKNTEAFF. In DNA, the CDR3 is TGTGCCAGCAGCTTTTCTGTCTGGGGCAAGAACACTGAAGCTTTCTTT. Based on the CDR3 plus reference TRBV7-6 and TRBJ1-1, the full variable domain is GAGVSQSPRYKVTKRGQDVALRCDPISGHVSLYWYRQALGQGPEFLTYFNYEAQQDKSGLPNDRFSAERPEGSISTLTIQRTEQRDSAMYRCASSFSVWGKNTEAFFGQGTRLTVV.

This rearrangement joins TRBV7-2 to TRBJ1-2, with TRBD1 matching 9 bases. Losses at the gene ends were 5 bases for V and 6 bases for J; bases not matched to a gene: 10. The CDR3 is 15 amino acids. Germline loops: CDR1 SGHTA, CDR2 FQGNSA. The CDR3 loop reads CASSAPGTGLHGYTF. CDR3 nucleotide sequence: TGTGCCAGCAGCGCACCCGGGACAGGGTTGCATGGCTACACCTTC.

The rearrangement uses TRBV20-1 and TRBJ1-5; D possibly corresponds to TRBD1 (5 bases). Trimming stripped 3 bases from V and 2 bases from J, with 17 bases between. The CDR3 covers 16 residues. Germline-derived CDR1 and CDR2 are DFQATT and SNEGSKA (reference sequence). The CDR3: CSASRGYGLGNQPQHF. The CDR3 DNA sequence: TGCAGTGCTAGTCGGGGGTACGGCCTCGGCAATCAGCCCCAGCATTTT.

V usage is TRBV4-3 and J usage is TRBJ2-1; 7 bases are shared with TRBD1. The V segment lost 4 bases and the J segment 4 bases; nucleotides outside the gene matches: 10. The germline CDR1 and CDR2 sequences are LGHNA and YSLEER. This CDR3 has 16 amino acids. The CDR3 DNA is TGCGCCAGCAGCCGGGGGCGGACAGGCGGTTACAATGAGCAGTTCTTC. Its protein product is CASSRGRTGGYNEQFF.

V and J are TRBV5-8 and TRBJ2-3; D might be TRBD2 (7 bases). CDR1 and CDR2 from the germline V gene are SGHTS and YDEGEE. This CDR3 region has 15 residues. Trimming left V 4 bases short and J 0 bases short, with 12 bases between. The CDR3 loop reads CASSRGASSTDTQYF. In DNA form, the CDR3 reads TGTGCCAGCAGCCGGGGGGCTTCTAGCACAGATACGCAGTATTTT.

CDR3 protein: CSVKGPEGTEAFF. The CDR3 region has the DNA TGCAGCGTCAAAGGGCCCGAGGGCACTGAAGCTTTCTTT. This chain connects TRBV29-1 to TRBJ1-1; D is uncertain. The CDR3 spans 13 residues. Germline-derived CDR1 and CDR2 are SQVTM and ANQGSEA. The V end lost 6 bases, the J end lost 4 bases, and 15 bases lay between the germline ends.

The chain couples TRBV6-2 or TRBV6-3 to TRBJ2-7; 8 bases agree with TRBD2. The V gene's germline CDR1 is MNHEY and CDR2 SVGEGT. After removal of 6 bases from V and 3 bases from J, the junction contained 7 bases not matched to a gene. The CDR3 totals 14 residues. Written as DNA, the CDR3 is TGTGCCAGCAGCCCTAGTGGGACTAGCTACGAGCAGTACTTC. Translated, it gives CASSPSGTSYEQYF.

On this clone itself: At one of its ends the junction is not consistent with the germline gene, which may arise from a read error. CDR3 coding DNA: TGTGCCAGCAGCCCTTTTATGGGACAGGGGAACTCCGGGGAGCTGTTTTTT. It specifies CASSPFMGQGNSGELFF. The V call is TRBV7-9, the J call TRBJ2-2; 10 nucleotides agree with TRBD1. The CDR3 length is 17 residues. CDR1 is SEHNR and CDR2 is FQNEAQ in the germline V gene (reference sequence).

This chain links TRBV27 with TRBJ2-7; the match to TRBD2 covers 12 bases. CDR3 length: 15 amino acids. The trim removed 6 bases at V and 4 bases at J, leaving 7 bases unmatched. CDR1 MNHEY and CDR2 SMNVEV come from the germline V gene (reference sequence). CDR3 protein: CASSQSGTSGYEQYF. The CDR3 nucleotides are TGTGCCAGCAGCCAGTCCGGGACTAGCGGGTACGAGCAGTACTTC.

The chain uses TRBV7-2 and TRBJ1-1, with 7 bases fitting TRBD1. The V gene end was trimmed by 3 bases and the J gene end by 4 bases; junction bases not matched to a gene: 5. CDR1 is SGHTA and CDR2 is FQGNSA in the germline V gene. The CDR3 contains 14 residues. The CDR3 DNA sequence: TGTGCCAGCAGCTTTCGACAGGGAAGCACTGAAGCTTTCTTT. Protein product: CASSFRQGSTEAFF.

This sequence joins TRBV7-9 and TRBJ2-7; 7 bases are a match to TRBD2. The CDR3 extends over 15 amino acids. Losses at the gene ends were 0 bases for V and 6 bases for J; bases not matched to a gene: 8. Looked up from germline, CDR1 is SEHNR and CDR2 is FQNEAQ (reference sequence). In DNA form, the CDR3 reads TGTGCCAGCAGCTTAGCGCGGGGGACGGCCTCCGAGCAGTACTTC. It codes for CASSLARGTASEQYF.

V and J are TRBV7-9 and TRBJ2-6; TRBD1 is a possible D gene (5 bases). Per the germline V gene, CDR1 is SEHNR and CDR2 is FQNEAQ (reference sequence). Trimming stripped 5 bases from V and 0 bases from J, with 14 bases between. The CDR3 is 17 residues long. The CDR3 spells CASSQIRGSSGANVLTF. CDR3 coding DNA: TGTGCCAGCAGCCAGATAAGGGGCAGCTCTGGGGCCAACGTCCTGACTTTC. The full variable domain, rest sourced from reference TRBV7-9 and TRBJ2-6, is DTGVSQNPRHKITKRGQNVTFRCDPISEHNRLYWYRQTLGQGPEFLTYFQNEAQLEKSRLLSDRFSAERPKGSFSTLEIQRTEQGDSAMYLCASSQIRGSSGANVLTFGAGSRLTVL.

This sequence joins TRBV6-5 and TRBJ2-1; 8 bases map to TRBD2. CDR1 is MNHEY and CDR2 is SVGAGI in the germline V gene. The CDR3 runs to 15 residues. The ends lost 6 bases at V and 7 bases at J; junction bases unmatched: 11. The CDR3 region has the DNA TGTGCCAGCAGCCCCCGGGGGGGCTTAGTTAATGAGCAGTTCTTC. Residues: CASSPRGGLVNEQFF.

The chain is built from TRBV30 and TRBJ2-6; D is possibly TRBD1 (6 bases). The ends were cut back, 2 bases at V and 0 bases at J, with 8 bases in the middle. This CDR3 has 15 residues. Germline loops: CDR1 GTSNPN, CDR2 SVGIG (reference sequence). Written as DNA, the CDR3 is TGTGCCTGGAGTTCGGACAGCTCTGGGGCCAACGTCCTGACTTTC. Protein product: CAWSSDSSGANVLTF. Filled out from reference TRBV30 and TRBJ2-6, the complete variable domain reads SQTIHQWPATLVQPVGSPLSLECTVEGTSNPNLYWYRQAAGRGLQLLFYSVGIGQISSEVPQNLSASRPQDRQFILSSKKLLLSDSGFYLCAWSSDSSGANVLTFGAGSRLTVL.

The J gene is TRBJ2-7, the V gene TRBV9; D is perhaps TRBD2 (6 bases). From germline, CDR1 is SGDLS and CDR2 YYNGEE. CDR3 length: 15 residues. V dropped 0 bases and J dropped 0 bases, with 10 bases sitting between them. CDR3 region: CASSVGGDSSYEQYF. In DNA form, the CDR3 reads TGTGCCAGCAGCGTAGGCGGGGATAGCTCCTACGAGCAGTACTTC.

In its sample, this clone was seen once. Written as DNA, the CDR3 is TGCGCCAGCAGCCAAGATTCAGGCAGGGTTGGTGGCTACACCTTC. Residues: CASSQDSGRVGGYTF. This chain links TRBV4-3 with TRBJ1-2; D is possibly TRBD1 (5 bases). Trimming removed 0 bases from V and 7 bases from J, with 15 bases in between. The CDR3 contains 15 residues. Looked up from germline, CDR1 is LGHNA and CDR2 is YSLEER.

The chain employs TRBV19 and TRBJ2-1; 10 nucleotides agree with TRBD2. J gave up 9 bases and V 2 bases, and 7 bases lay outside the gene matches. This CDR3 comprises 15 residues. The germline CDR1 and CDR2 sequences are LNHDA and SQIVND (reference sequence). In nucleotides, the CDR3 is TGTGCCAGTAGTATAAGGGCTAGCGGGAGCGGTGAGCAGTTCTTC. It specifies CASSIRASGSGEQFF.

The table lists this clone with a count of one. This chain joins TRBV4-3 and TRBJ2-3; D remains unclear. The CDR3 has 15 residues. V lost 3 bases, J lost 0 bases, and 10 bases lay in between. Germline CDR1 and CDR2: LGHNA and YSLEER. CDR3 in DNA: TGCGCCAGCAGCCAGCATTTCGGGAGCACAGATACGCAGTATTTT. Its protein is CASSQHFGSTDTQYF.

The CDR3 sequence: CASSATGGRSYEQYF. CDR3 bases: TGTGCCAGCAGCGCTACAGGGGGCCGGTCCTACGAGCAGTACTTC. The chain links TRBV28 to TRBJ2-7; 9 nucleotides match TRBD1. Losses at the gene ends were 6 bases for V and 1 base for J; bases not matched to a gene: 7. From germline, CDR1 is MDHEN and CDR2 SYDVKM. The CDR3 runs 15 residues.

The chain links TRBV27 to TRBJ1-2; the D gene is possibly TRBD1 (6 bases). Germline CDR1 MNHEY, CDR2 SMNVEV (reference sequence). The V and J ends lost 5 bases and 6 bases respectively, with 16 bases between them. The CDR3 has 14 amino acids. The CDR3 DNA reads as TGTGCCAGCAGTCCCCGGGGGGGGCCGGATGGCTACACCTTC. Its translation: CASSPRGGPDGYTF.